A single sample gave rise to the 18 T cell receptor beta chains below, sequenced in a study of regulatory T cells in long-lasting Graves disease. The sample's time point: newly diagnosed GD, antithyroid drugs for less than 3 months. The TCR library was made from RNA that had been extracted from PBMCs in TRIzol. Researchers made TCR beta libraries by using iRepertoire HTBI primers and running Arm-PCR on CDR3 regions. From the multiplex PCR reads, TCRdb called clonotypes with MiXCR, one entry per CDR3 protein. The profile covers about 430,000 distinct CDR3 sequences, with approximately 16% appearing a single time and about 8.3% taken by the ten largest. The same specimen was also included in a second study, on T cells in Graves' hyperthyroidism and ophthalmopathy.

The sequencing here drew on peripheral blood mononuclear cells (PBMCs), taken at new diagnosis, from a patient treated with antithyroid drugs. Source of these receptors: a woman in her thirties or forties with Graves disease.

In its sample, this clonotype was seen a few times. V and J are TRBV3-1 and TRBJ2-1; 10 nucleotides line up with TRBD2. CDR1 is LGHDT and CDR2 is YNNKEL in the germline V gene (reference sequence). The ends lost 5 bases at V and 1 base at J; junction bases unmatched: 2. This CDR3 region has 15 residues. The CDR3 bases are TGTGCCAGCAGCTTTAGCGGGAGGTCCTACAATGAGCAGTTCTTC. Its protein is CASSFSGRSYNEQFF.

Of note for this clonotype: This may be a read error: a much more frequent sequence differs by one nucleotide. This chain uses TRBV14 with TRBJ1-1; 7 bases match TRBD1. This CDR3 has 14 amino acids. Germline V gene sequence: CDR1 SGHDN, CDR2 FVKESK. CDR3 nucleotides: TGTGCCAGCAGTCGACAGGGCGGGAACACTGACGCTTTCTTT. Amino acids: CASSRQGGNTDAFF. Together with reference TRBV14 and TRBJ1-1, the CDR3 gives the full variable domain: EAGVTQFPSHSVIEKGQTVTLRCDPISGHDNLYWYRRVMGKEIKFLLHFVKESKQDESGMPNNRFLAERTGGTYSTLKVQPAELEDSGVYFCASSRQGGNTDAFFGQGTRLTVV.

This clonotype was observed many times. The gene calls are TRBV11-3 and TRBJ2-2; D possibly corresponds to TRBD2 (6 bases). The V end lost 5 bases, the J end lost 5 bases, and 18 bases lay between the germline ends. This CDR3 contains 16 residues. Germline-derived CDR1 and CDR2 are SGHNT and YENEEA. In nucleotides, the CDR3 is TGTGCCAGCAGCCCCGGGGGTGGTGGCGCAACCGGGGAGCTGTTTTTT. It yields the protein CASSPGGGGATGELFF.

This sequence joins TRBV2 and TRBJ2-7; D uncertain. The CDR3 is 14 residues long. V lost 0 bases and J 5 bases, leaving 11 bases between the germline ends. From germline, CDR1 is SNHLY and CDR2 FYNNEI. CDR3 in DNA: TGTGCCAGCAGTGAAGCGGATGAGACCCACGAGCAGTACTTC. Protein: CASSEADETHEQYF.

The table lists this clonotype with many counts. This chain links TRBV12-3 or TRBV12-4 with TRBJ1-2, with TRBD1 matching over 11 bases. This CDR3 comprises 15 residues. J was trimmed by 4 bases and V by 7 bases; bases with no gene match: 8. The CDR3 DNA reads TGTGCCAGCACCTTCGGACAGGGGGCAGGCTATGGCTACACCTTC. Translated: CASTFGQGAGYGYTF.

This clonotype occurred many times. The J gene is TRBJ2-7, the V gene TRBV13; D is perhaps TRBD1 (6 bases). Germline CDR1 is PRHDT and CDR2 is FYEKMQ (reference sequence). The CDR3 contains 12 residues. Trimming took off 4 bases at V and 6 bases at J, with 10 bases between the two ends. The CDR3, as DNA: TGTGCCAGCAGCTCAACAGGGAGCGAGCAGTACTTC. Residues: CASSSTGSEQYF.

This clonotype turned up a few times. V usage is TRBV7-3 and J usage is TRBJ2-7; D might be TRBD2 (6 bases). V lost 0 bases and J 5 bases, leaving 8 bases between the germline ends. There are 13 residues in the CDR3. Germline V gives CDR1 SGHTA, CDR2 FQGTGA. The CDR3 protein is CASSLTGTDEQYF. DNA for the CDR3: TGTGCCAGCAGCTTAACCGGGACTGACGAGCAGTACTTC.

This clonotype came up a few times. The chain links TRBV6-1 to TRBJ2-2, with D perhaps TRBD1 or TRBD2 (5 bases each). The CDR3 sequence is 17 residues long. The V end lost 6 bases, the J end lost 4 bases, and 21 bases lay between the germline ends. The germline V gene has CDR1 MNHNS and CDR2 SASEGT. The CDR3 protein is CASSRDGNTLGTGELFF. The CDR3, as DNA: TGTGCCAGCAGCAGGGACGGGAATACCTTGGGCACCGGGGAGCTGTTTTTT.

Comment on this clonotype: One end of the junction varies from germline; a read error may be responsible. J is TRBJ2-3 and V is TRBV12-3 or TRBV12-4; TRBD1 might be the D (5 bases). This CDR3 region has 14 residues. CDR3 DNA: TGCGCCAGCAATTTAGGGGCCGTTTCAGATACGCAGTATTTT. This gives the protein CASNLGAVSDTQYF.

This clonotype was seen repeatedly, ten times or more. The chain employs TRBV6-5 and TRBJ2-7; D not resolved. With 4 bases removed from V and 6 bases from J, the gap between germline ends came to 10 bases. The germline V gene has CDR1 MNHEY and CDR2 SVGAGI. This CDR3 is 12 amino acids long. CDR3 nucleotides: TGTGCCAGCAGTTCACCCCGGTCCGAGCAGTACTTC. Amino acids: CASSSPRSEQYF.

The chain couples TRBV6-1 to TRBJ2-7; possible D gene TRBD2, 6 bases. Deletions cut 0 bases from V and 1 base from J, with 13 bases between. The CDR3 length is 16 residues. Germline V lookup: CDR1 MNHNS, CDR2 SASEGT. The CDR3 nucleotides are TGTGCCAGCAGTGAAGCGAGTCCGGCGGGGTCCTACGAGCAGTACTTC. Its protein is CASSEASPAGSYEQYF.

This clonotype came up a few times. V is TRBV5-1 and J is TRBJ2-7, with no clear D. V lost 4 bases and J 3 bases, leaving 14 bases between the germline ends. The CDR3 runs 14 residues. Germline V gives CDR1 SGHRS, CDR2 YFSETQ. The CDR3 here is CASSENDGYYEQYF. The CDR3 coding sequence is TGCGCCAGCAGCGAAAATGACGGATACTACGAGCAGTACTTC.

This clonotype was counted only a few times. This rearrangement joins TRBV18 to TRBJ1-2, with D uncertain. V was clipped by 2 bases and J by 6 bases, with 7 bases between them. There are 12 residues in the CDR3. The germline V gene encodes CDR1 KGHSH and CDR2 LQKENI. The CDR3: CASSPFDDGYTF. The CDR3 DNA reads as TGTGCCAGCTCACCATTTGACGATGGCTACACCTTC.

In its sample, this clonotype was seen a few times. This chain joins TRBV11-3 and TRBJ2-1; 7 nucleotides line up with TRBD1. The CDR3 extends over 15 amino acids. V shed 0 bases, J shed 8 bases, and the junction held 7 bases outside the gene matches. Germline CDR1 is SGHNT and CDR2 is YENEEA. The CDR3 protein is CASSLEGDSLYEQFF. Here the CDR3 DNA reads TGTGCCAGCAGCTTAGAGGGGGACAGTTTATATGAGCAGTTCTTC.

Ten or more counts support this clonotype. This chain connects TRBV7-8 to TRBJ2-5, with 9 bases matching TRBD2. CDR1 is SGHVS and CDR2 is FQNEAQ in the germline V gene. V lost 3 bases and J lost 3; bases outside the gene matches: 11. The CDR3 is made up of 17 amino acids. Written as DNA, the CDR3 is TGTGCCAGCAGCTTGGGGGTCTCGGCGGGGGGGGAAGAGACCCAGTACTTC. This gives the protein CASSLGVSAGGEETQYF.

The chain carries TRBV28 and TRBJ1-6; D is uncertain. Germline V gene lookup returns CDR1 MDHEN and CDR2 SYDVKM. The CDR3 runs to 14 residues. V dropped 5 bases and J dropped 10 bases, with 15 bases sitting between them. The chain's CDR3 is CASSARTDGSPLHF. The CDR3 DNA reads TGTGCCAGCAGTGCCCGGACTGACGGATCACCCCTCCACTTT. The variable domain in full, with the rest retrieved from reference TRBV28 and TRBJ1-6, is DVKVTQSSRYLVKRTGEKVFLECVQDMDHENMFWYRQDPGLGLRLIYFSYDVKMKEKGDIPEGYSVSREKKERFSLILESASTNQTSMYLCASSARTDGSPLHFGNGTRLTVT.

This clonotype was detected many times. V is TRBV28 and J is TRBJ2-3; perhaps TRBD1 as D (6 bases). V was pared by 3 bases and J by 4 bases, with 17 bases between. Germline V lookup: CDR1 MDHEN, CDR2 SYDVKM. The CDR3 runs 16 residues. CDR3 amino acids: CASSFISAGVPDTQYF. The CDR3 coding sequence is TGTGCCAGCAGTTTTATATCGGCAGGGGTGCCAGATACGCAGTATTTT.

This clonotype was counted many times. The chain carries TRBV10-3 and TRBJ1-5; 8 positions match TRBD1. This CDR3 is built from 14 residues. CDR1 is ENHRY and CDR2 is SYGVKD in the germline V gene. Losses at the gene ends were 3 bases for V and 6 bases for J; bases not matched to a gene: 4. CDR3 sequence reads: CAISDDRGGQPQHF. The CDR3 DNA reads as TGTGCCATCAGTGACGACAGGGGCGGTCAGCCCCAGCATTTT.